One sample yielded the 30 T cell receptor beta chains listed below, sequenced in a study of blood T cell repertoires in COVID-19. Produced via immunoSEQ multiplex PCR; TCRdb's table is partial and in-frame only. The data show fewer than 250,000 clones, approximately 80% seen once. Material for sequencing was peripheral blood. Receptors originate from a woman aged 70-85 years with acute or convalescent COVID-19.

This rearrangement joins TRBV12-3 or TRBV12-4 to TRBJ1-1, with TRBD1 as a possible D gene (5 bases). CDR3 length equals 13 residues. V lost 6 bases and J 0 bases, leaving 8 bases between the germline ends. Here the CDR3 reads CASSGTLNTEAFF. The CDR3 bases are TGTGCCAGCAGCGGGACTTTGAACACTGAAGCTTTCTTT.

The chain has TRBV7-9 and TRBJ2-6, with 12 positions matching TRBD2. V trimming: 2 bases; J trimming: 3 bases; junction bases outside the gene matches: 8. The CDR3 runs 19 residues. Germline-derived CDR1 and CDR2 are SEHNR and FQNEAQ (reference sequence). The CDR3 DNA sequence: TGTGCCAGCAGCTTAAGGGGACTAGCGGGTTACGGTGGGGCCAACGTCCTGACTTTC. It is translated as CASSLRGLAGYGGANVLTF.

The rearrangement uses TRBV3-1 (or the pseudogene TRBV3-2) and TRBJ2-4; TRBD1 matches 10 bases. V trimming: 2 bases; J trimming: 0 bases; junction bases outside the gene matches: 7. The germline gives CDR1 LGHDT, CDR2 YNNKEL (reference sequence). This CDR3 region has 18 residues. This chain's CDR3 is CASSQRDRGQLAKNIQYF. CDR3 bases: TGTGCCAGCAGCCAAAGGGACAGGGGACAATTAGCCAAAAACATTCAGTACTTC.

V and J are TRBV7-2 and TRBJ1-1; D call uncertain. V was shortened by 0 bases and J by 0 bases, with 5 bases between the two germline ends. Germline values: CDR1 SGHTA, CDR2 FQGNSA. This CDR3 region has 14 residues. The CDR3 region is CASSLAQLNTEAFF. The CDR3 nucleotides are TGTGCCAGCAGCTTAGCTCAGTTGAACACTGAAGCTTTCTTT.

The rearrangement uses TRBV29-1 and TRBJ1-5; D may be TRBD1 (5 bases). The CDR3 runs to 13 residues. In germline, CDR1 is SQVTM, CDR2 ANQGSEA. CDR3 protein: CSVGAGAYQPQHF. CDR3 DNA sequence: TGCTCTGTAGGGGCAGGTGCATATCAGCCCCAGCATTTT.

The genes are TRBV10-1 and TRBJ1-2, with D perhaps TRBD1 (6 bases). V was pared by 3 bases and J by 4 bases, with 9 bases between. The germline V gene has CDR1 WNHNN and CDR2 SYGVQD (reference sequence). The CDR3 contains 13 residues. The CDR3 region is CASSEQGSYGYTF. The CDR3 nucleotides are TGCGCCAGCAGTGAACAGGGTTCCTATGGCTACACCTTC.

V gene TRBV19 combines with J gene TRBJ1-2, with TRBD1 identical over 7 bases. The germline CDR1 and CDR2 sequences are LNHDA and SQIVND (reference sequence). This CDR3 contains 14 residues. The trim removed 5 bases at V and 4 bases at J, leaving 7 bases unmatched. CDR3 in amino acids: CASSARGISYGYTF. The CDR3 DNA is TGTGCCAGTAGTGCCAGGGGGATCTCCTATGGCTACACCTTC.

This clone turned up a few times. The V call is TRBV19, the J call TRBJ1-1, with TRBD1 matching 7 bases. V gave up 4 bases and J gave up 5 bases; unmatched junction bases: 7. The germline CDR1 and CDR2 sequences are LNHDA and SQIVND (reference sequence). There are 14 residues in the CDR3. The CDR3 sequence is CASSTGQVVTEAFF. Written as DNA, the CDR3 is TGTGCCAGTAGTACCGGACAGGTCGTAACTGAAGCTTTCTTT.

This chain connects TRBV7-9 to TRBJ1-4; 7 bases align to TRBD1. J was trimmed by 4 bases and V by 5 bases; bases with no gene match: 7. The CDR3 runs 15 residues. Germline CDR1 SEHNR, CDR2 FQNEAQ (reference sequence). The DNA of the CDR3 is TGTGCCAGCAGCCCCGACAGGGCCTATAATGAAAAACTGTTTTTT. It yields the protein CASSPDRAYNEKLFF.

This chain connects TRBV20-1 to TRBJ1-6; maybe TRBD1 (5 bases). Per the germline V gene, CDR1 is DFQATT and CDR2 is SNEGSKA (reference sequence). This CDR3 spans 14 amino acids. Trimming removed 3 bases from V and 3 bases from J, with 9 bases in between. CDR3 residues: CSASLQGYNSPLHF. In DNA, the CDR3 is TGCAGTGCTAGTTTGCAGGGCTATAATTCACCCCTCCACTTT.

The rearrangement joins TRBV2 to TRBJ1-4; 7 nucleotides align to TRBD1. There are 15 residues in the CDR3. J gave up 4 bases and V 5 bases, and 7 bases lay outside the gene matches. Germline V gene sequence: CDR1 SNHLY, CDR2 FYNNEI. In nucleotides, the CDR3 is TGTGCCAGCAGTTCCACAGGGGTGGTTAATGAAAAACTGTTTTTT. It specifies CASSSTGVVNEKLFF.

The CDR3 coding sequence is TGCGCCAGCAGCCAAGATTTGGGGGGCACCGGGGAGCTGTTTTTT. Residues: CASSQDLGGTGELFF. The J gene is TRBJ2-2, the V gene TRBV4-3, with D perhaps matching TRBD2 (6 bases). Germline values: CDR1 LGHNA, CDR2 YSLEER. V gave up 0 bases and J gave up 4 bases, with 9 bases separating them. The CDR3 sequence is 15 residues long.

CDR3: CASSQDREQVGELFF. The CDR3 region has the DNA TGCGCCAGCAGCCAAGACCGGGAGCAGGTGGGGGAACTGTTTTTT. V gene TRBV4-3 combines with J gene TRBJ1-4; D perhaps matches TRBD1 (5 bases). V lost 0 bases to trimming and J lost 12 bases, with 17 bases between them. Germline values: CDR1 LGHNA, CDR2 YSLEER. The CDR3 sequence is 15 residues long.

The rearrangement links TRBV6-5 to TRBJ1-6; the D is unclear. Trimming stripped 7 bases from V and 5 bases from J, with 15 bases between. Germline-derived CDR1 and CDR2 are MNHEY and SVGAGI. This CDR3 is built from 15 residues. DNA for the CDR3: TGTGCCAGCACGAAAATTGGAGACCATAATTCACCCCTCCACTTT. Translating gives CASTKIGDHNSPLHF.

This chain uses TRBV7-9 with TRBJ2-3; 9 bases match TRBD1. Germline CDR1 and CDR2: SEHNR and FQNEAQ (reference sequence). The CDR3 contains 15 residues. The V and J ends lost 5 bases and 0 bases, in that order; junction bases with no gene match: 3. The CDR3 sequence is CASSTGTGSTDTQYF. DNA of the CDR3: TGTGCCAGCAGCACAGGGACAGGGAGCACAGATACGCAGTATTTT.

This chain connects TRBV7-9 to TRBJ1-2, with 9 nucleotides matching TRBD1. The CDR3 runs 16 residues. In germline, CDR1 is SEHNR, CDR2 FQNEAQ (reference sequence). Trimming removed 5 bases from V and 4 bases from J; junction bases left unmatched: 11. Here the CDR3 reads CASSQGGTGSLYGYTF. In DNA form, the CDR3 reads TGTGCCAGCAGCCAAGGGGGGACAGGGTCCCTCTATGGCTACACCTTC.

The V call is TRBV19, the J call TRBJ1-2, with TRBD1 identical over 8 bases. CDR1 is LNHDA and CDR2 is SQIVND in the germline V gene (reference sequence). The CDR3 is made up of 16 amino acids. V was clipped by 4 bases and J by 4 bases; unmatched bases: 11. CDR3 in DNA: TGTGCCAGTAGTAAGGGCGACGCAGGGGGCCGCTATGGCTACACCTTC. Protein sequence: CASSKGDAGGRYGYTF.

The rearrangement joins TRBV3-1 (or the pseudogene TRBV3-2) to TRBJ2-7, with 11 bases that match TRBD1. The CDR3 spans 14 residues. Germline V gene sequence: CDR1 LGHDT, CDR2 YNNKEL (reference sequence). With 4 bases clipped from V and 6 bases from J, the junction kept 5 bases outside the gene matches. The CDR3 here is CASSPRTGGGEQYF. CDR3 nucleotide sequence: TGTGCCAGCAGCCCCCGGACAGGGGGCGGCGAGCAGTACTTC.

The CDR3 coding sequence is TGTGCCAGCAGTTTAAGGACAGGGGGATATGGCTACACCTTC. Amino acids: CASSLRTGGYGYTF. V gene TRBV28 combines with J gene TRBJ1-2; 10 nucleotides agree with TRBD1. The junction had 2 bases not matched to a gene; V was cut back by 2 bases and J by 5 bases. Germline V gene sequence: CDR1 MDHEN, CDR2 SYDVKM. CDR3 length: 14 residues.

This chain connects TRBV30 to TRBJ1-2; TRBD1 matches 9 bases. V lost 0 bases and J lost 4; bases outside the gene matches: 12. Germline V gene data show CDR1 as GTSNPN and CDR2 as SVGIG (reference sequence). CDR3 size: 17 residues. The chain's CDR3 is CAWSVGQGLGGLYGYTF. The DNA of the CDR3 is TGTGCCTGGAGTGTAGGACAGGGGCTTGGTGGGCTCTATGGCTACACCTTC.

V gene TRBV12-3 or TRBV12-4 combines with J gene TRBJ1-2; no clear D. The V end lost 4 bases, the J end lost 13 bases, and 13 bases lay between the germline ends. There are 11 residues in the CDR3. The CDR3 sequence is CASSSRRAGTF. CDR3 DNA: TGTGCCAGCAGTTCGAGAAGGGCGGGCACCTTC.

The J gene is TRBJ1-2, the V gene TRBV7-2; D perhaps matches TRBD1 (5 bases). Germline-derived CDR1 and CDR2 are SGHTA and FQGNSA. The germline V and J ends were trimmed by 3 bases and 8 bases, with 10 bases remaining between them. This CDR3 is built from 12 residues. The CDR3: CASSFLGGGYTF. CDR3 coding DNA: TGTGCCAGCAGCTTCCTGGGGGGAGGCTACACCTTC.

The DNA of the CDR3 is TGTGCCAGCAGTTTAACAGGGGGGAGCCCCTACGAGCAGTACTTC. Translated, it gives CASSLTGGSPYEQYF. This chain connects TRBV6-6 to TRBJ2-7; 8 nucleotides align to TRBD1. This CDR3 spans 15 amino acids. Unmatched junction bases numbered 7, after V lost 4 bases and J lost 2 bases. Germline V gives CDR1 MNHNY, CDR2 SVGAGI (reference sequence).

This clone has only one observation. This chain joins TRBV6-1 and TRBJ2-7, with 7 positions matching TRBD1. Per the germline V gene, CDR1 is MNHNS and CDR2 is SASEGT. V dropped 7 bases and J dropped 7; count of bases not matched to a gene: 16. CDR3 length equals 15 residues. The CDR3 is CASTPSRDRAREQYF. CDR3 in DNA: TGTGCCAGCACCCCCTCCCGGGACAGAGCCCGAGAGCAGTACTTC.

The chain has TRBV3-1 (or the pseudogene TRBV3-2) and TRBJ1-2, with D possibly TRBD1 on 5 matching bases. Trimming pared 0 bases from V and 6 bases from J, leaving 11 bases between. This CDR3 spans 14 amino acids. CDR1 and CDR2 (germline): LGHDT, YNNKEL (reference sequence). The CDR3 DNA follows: TGTGCCAGCAGCCAAGATCGGGGGAGAAATGGCTACACCTTC. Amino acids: CASSQDRGRNGYTF.

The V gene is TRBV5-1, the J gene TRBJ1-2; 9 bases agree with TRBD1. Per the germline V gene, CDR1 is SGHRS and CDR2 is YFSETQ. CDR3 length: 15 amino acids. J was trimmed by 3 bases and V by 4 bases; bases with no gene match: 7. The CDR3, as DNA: TGCGCCAGCAGCGCATACAGGGGGCCTGACTATGGCTACACCTTC. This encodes CASSAYRGPDYGYTF.

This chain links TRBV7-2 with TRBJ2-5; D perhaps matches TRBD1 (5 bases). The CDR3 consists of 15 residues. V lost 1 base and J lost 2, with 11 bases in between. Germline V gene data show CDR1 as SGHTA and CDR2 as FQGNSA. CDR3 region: CASSLVRQIQETQYF. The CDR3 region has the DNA TGTGCCAGCAGCTTAGTTCGACAGATACAAGAGACCCAGTACTTC.

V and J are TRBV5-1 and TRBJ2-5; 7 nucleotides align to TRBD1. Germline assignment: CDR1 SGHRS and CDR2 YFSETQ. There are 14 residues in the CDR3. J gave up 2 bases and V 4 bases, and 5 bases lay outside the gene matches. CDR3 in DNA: TGCGCCAGCAGCAGGGACAGCGCTCAAGAGACCCAGTACTTC. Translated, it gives CASSRDSAQETQYF.

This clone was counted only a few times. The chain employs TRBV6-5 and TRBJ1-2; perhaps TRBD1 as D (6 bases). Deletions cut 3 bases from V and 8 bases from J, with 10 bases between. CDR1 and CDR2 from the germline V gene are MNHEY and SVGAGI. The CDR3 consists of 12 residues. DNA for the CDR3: TGTGCCAGCAGTTATGGGGGGGGCGGCTACACCTTC. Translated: CASSYGGGGYTF.

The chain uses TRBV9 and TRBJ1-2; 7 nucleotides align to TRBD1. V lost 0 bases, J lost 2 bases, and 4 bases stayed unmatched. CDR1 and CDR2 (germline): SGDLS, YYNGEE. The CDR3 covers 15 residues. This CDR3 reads CASSVEGQRNYGYTF. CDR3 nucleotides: TGTGCCAGCAGCGTAGAGGGACAGAGAAACTATGGCTACACCTTC.